This TCR beta chain was obtained from a study of blood T cell repertoires in COVID-19. Sequencing used immunoSEQ multiplex PCR; TCRdb keeps in-frame clones, though not all of them. The sample includes just under 350,000 clones, around 87% of them seen just once. The trim removed 4 bases at V and 1 base at J, leaving 5 bases unmatched. Germline CDR1 and CDR2: SGHNT and YENEEA. This CDR3 has 15 residues. The sample consisted of peripheral blood. V is TRBV11-3 and J is TRBJ2-5; 8 positions agree with TRBD2. This TCR derives from a woman aged 45-65 years with COVID-19, enrolled during active disease. CDR3 nucleotides: TGTGCCAGCAGCTGGACTAGCCTGGCCCAAGAGACCCAGTACTTC. This codes for CASSWTSLAQETQYF.